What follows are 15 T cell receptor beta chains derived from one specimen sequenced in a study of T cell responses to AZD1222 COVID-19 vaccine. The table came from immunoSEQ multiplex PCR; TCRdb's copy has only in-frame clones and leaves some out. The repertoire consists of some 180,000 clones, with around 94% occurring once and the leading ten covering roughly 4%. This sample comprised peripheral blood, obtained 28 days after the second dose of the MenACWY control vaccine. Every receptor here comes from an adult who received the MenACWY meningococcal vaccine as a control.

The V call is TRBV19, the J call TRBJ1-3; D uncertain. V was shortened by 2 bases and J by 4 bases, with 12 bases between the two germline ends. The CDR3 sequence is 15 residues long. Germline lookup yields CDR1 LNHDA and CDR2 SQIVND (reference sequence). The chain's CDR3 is CASSILTPAGNTIYF. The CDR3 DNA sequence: TGTGCCAGTAGTATATTGACCCCCGCGGGAAACACCATATATTTT.

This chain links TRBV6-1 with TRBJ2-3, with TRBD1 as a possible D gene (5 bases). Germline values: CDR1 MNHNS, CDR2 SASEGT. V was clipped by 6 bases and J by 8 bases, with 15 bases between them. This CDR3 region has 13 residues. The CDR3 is CASRFDRSATQYF. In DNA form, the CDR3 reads TGTGCCAGCAGGTTCGACAGATCGGCTACGCAGTATTTT.

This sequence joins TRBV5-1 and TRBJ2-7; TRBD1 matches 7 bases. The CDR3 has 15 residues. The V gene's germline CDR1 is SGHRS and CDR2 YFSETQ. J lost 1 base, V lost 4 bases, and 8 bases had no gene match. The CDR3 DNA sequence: TGCGCCAGCAGCGTACAACCGGGACAGTCCTACGAGCAGTACTTC. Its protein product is CASSVQPGQSYEQYF.

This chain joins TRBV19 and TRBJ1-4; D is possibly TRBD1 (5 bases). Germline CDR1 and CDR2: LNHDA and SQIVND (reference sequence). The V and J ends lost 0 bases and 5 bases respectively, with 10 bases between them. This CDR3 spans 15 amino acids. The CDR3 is CASSIDGRENEKLFF. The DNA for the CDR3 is TGTGCCAGTAGTATAGATGGCAGGGAAAATGAAAAACTGTTTTTT.

CDR3 amino acids: CASSWGGSYEQYF. The DNA of the CDR3 is TGTGCCAGCAGTTGGGGGGGCTCCTACGAGCAGTACTTC. The genes are TRBV28 and TRBJ2-7; 7 bases agree with TRBD2. The CDR3 length is 13 residues. From germline, CDR1 is MDHEN and CDR2 SYDVKM. V was pared by 4 bases and J by 0 bases, with 0 bases of the junction left unmatched. The variable domain in full, completed from reference TRBV28 and TRBJ2-7, reads DVKVTQSSRYLVKRTGEKVFLECVQDMDHENMFWYRQDPGLGLRLIYFSYDVKMKEKGDIPEGYSVSREKKERFSLILESASTNQTSMYLCASSWGGSYEQYFGPGTRLTVT.

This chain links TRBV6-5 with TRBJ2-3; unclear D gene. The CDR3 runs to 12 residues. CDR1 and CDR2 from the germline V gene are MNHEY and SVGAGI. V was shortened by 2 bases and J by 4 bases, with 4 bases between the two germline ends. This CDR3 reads CASSYKADTQYF. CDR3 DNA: TGTGCCAGCAGTTACAAGGCAGATACGCAGTATTTT.

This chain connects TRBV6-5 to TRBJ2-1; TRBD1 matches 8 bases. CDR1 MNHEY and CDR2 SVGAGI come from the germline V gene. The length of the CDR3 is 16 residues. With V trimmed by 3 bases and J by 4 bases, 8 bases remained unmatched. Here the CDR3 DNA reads TGTGCCAGCAGTTATCGCAGGGGGCCCAGATACAATGAGCAGTTCTTC. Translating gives CASSYRRGPRYNEQFF.

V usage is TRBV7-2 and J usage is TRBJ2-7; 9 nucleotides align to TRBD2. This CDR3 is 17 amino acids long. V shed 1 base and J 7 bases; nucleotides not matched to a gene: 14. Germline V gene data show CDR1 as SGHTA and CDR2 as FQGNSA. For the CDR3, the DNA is TGTGCCAGCAGCTTAGTGGGGCTAGCGGGAACCTCGTTGGAGCAGTACTTC. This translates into CASSLVGLAGTSLEQYF.

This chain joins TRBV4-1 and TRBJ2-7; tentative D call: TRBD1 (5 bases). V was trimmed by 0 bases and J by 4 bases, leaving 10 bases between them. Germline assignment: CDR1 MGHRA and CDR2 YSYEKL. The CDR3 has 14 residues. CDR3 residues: CASSQEGKGYEQYF. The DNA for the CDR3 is TGCGCCAGCAGCCAAGAGGGGAAGGGGTACGAGCAGTACTTC.

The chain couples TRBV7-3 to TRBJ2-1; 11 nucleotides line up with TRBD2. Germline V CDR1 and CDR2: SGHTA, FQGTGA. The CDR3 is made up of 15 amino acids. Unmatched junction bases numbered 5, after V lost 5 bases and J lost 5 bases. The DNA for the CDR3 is TGTGCCAGCAGCCCCGGGACTAGCGGACACAATGAGCAGTTCTTC. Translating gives CASSPGTSGHNEQFF.

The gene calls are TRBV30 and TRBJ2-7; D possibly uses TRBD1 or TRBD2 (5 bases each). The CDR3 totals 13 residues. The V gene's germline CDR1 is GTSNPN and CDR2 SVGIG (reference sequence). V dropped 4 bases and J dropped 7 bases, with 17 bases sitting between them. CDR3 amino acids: CAWTRGTSWEQYF. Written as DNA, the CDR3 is TGTGCCTGGACCCGGGGCACAAGTTGGGAGCAGTACTTC.

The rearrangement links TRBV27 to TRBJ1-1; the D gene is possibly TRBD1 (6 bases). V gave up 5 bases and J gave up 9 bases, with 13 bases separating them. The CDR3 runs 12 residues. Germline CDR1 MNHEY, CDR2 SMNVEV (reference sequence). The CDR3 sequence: CASSLTGSKAFF. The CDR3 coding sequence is TGTGCCAGCAGTCTTACAGGGTCGAAAGCTTTCTTT.

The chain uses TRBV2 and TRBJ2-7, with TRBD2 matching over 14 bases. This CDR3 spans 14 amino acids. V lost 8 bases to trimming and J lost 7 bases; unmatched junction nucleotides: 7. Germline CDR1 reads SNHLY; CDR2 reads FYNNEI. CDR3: CASEGTSGSQEQYF. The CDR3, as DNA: TGTGCCAGCGAGGGGACTAGCGGGAGCCAAGAGCAGTACTTC.

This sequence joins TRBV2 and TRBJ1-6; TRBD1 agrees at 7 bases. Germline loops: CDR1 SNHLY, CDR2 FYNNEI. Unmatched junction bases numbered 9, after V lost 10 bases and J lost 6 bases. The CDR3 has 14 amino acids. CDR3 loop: CATTEGQSNSPLHF. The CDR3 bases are TGTGCCACCACGGAGGGACAGAGTAATTCACCCCTCCACTTT. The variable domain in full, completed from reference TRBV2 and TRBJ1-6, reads EPEVTQTPSHQVTQMGQEVILRCVPISNHLYFYWYRQILGQKVEFLVSFYNNEISEKSEIFDDQFSVERPDGSNFTLKIRSTKLEDSAMYFCATTEGQSNSPLHFGNGTRLTVT.

CDR3 bases: TGTGCCAGCAGCCCCCGGACTAGCGGGAGGAGAGGCTACAATGAGCAGTTCTTC. Encoded protein: CASSPRTSGRRGYNEQFF. The V call is TRBV7-9, the J call TRBJ2-1; 14 bases match TRBD2. In germline, CDR1 is SEHNR, CDR2 FQNEAQ (reference sequence). The trim removed 5 bases at V and 3 bases at J, leaving 9 bases unmatched. The CDR3 runs to 18 residues.